The 22 T cell receptor beta chains reported below all come from one sample, sequenced in a study of T cells in Graves' hyperthyroidism and ophthalmopathy. Amplified TCR beta CDR3 regions derived from RNA transcripts. With the HTBI primer set, the TCR CDR3 went through a first round of RT-PCR. One entry per CDR3 protein, called by TCRdb with MiXCR from the multiplex PCR reads. Here the sample spans 550,000 to 600,000 distinct CDR3 sequences, approximately 15% being singletons. The sample taken for sequencing was blood. The receptors derive from a young woman with Graves' ophthalmopathy.

This clonotype was detected a few times. The chain employs TRBV7-9 and TRBJ2-1; unclear D gene. The V end lost 3 bases, the J end lost 6 bases, and 12 bases lay between the germline ends. This CDR3 contains 14 residues. Germline V gene lookup returns CDR1 SEHNR and CDR2 FQNEAQ (reference sequence). The CDR3 sequence is CASSLHRSGNEQFF. In nucleotides, the CDR3 is TGTGCCAGCAGCTTGCACCGCTCAGGCAATGAGCAGTTCTTC.

This clonotype came up many times. The V gene is TRBV29-1, the J gene TRBJ1-2, with 7 bases fitting TRBD1. V lost 5 bases and J lost 7; bases outside the gene matches: 4. Germline CDR1 is SQVTM and CDR2 is ANQGSEA. The CDR3 covers 11 residues. CDR3 sequence: CSVPRGAGYTF. The CDR3 nucleotides read TGCAGCGTTCCCAGGGGGGCTGGCTACACCTTC.

The V and J genes are TRBV4-2 and TRBJ2-1; 9 positions match TRBD1. This CDR3 comprises 17 residues. Germline V gene lookup returns CDR1 LGHNA and CDR2 YNFKEQ. The junction had 4 bases not matched to a gene; V was cut back by 0 bases and J by 1 base. CDR3: CASSQDRGQGSYNEQFF. The CDR3 nucleotides are TGTGCCAGCAGCCAAGATCGAGGACAGGGGTCCTACAATGAGCAGTTCTTC.

This clonotype was detected a few times. The chain couples TRBV7-2 to TRBJ1-6; D ambiguous. Germline V gene sequence: CDR1 SGHTA, CDR2 FQGNSA. V lost 0 bases to trimming and J lost 5 bases, with 5 bases between them. The CDR3 length is 14 residues. In nucleotides, the CDR3 is TGTGCCAGCAGCTTAGCGGGTAATAATTCACCCCTCCACTTT. It yields the protein CASSLAGNNSPLHF. Looking up the rest from reference TRBV7-2 and TRBJ1-6 gives the full variable domain: GAGVSQSPSNKVTEKGKDVELRCDPISGHTALYWYRQSLGQGLEFLIYFQGNSAPDKSGLPSDRFSAERTGGSVSTLTIQRTQQEDSAVYLCASSLAGNNSPLHFGNGTRLTVT.

This clonotype was counted many times. The V gene is TRBV11-3, the J gene TRBJ2-2; D perhaps matches TRBD1 (7 bases). Per germline, CDR1 SGHNT and CDR2 YENEEA. The V and J ends lost 5 bases and 2 bases respectively, with 18 bases between them. This CDR3 has 17 amino acids. Written as DNA, the CDR3 is TGTGCCAGCAGCCCGGAGGGGGCCACCCTTAACACCGGGGAGCTGTTTTTT. Its translation: CASSPEGATLNTGELFF.

The V call is TRBV19, the J call TRBJ1-3, with 7 positions matching TRBD1. The V gene end was trimmed by 3 bases and the J gene end by 6 bases; junction bases not matched to a gene: 8. The germline gives CDR1 LNHDA, CDR2 SQIVND (reference sequence). This CDR3 contains 15 residues. CDR3 in amino acids: CASSMEDRAVNTIYF. The DNA for the CDR3 is TGTGCCAGTAGTATGGAAGACAGGGCGGTAAACACCATATATTTT. The complete variable domain, with remaining parts taken from reference TRBV19 and TRBJ1-3, reads DGGITQSPKYLFRKEGQNVTLSCEQNLNHDAMYWYRQDPGQGLRLIYYSQIVNDFQKGDIAEGYSVSREKKESFPLTVTSAQKNPTAFYLCASSMEDRAVNTIYFGEGSWLTVV.

At least ten counts were recorded for this clonotype. The chain couples TRBV11-2 to TRBJ1-2; 8 nucleotides agree with TRBD1. Germline trimming cut 5 bases from V and 2 bases from J; bases unmatched to any gene: 4. CDR1 is SGHAT and CDR2 is FQNNGV in the germline V gene. The CDR3 loop spans 14 amino acids. CDR3: CASSMTGVNYGYTF. CDR3 in DNA: TGTGCCAGCAGCATGACAGGGGTGAACTATGGCTACACCTTC.

In this sample, this clonotype turned up once. It may be a read error: a sequence one base away is much more abundant. This chain links TRBV3-1 with TRBJ2-3; D remains unclear. Germline CDR1 LGHDT, CDR2 YNNKEL (reference sequence). The CDR3 covers 17 residues. V gave up 0 bases and J gave up 10 bases, with 23 bases separating them. CDR3 in DNA: TGTGCCAGCAGCCAAGAAAACAGCCCCGAGGTCCCGTATGCGCAGTATTTT. Its translation is CASSQENSPEVPYAQYF.

This clonotype was found many times. The chain joins TRBV11-1 to TRBJ2-1; D is perhaps TRBD2 (5 bases). In germline, CDR1 is SGHAT, CDR2 FQDESV (reference sequence). This CDR3 has 15 residues. V was trimmed by 5 bases and J by 7 bases, leaving 18 bases between them. The CDR3: CASSPQRSLFNEQFF. The CDR3 region has the DNA TGTGCCAGCAGCCCTCAGCGGTCGCTTTTTAATGAGCAGTTCTTC. The full variable domain, rest sourced from reference TRBV11-1 and TRBJ2-1, is EAEVAQSPRYKITEKSQAVAFWCDPISGHATLYWYRQILGQGPELLVQFQDESVVDDSQLPKDRFSAERLKGVDSTLKIQPAELGDSAMYLCASSPQRSLFNEQFFGPGTRLTVL.

This clonotype has ten or more counts. The chain combines TRBV11-2 with TRBJ2-3; a possible D gene is TRBD1 (5 bases). Germline-derived CDR1 and CDR2 are SGHAT and FQNNGV. V lost 2 bases and J 2 bases, leaving 8 bases between the germline ends. The CDR3 contains 14 residues. CDR3 sequence reads: CASSLTDTTDTQYF. As DNA, the CDR3 is TGTGCCAGCAGCTTAACGGACACCACAGATACGCAGTATTTT.

The CDR3 DNA is TGTGCCAGCAGTTTATTGGGACGGGCGGACAATCAGCCCCAGCATTTT. It encodes CASSLLGRADNQPQHF. The V gene is TRBV27, the J gene TRBJ1-5; possible D gene TRBD1, 5 bases. Between the trimmed V and J ends, which lost 1 base and 3 bases, there was a span of 13 bases. Germline CDR1 MNHEY, CDR2 SMNVEV (reference sequence). The CDR3 spans 16 residues.

In this sample, this clonotype turned up many times. The chain carries TRBV5-1 and TRBJ2-1; maybe TRBD2 (6 bases). The germline CDR1 and CDR2 sequences are SGHRS and YFSETQ. V lost 3 bases to trimming and J lost 12 bases, with 10 bases between them. The CDR3 spans 11 residues. The chain's CDR3 is CASSWWGVQFF. CDR3 in DNA: TGCGCCAGCAGCTGGTGGGGGGTGCAGTTCTTC.

V gene TRBV28 combines with J gene TRBJ1-6; no firm D call. Germline lookup yields CDR1 MDHEN and CDR2 SYDVKM. The CDR3 has 14 amino acids. Trimming shortened V by 3 bases and J by 9 bases, and 12 bases separated the two germline ends. The CDR3 nucleotides are TGTGCCAGCAGTTTCGCAATTACCCGTTCACCCCTCCACTTT. Its translation is CASSFAITRSPLHF. The full variable domain, its missing parts supplied by reference TRBV28 and TRBJ1-6, is DVKVTQSSRYLVKRTGEKVFLECVQDMDHENMFWYRQDPGLGLRLIYFSYDVKMKEKGDIPEGYSVSREKKERFSLILESASTNQTSMYLCASSFAITRSPLHFGNGTRLTVT.

This clonotype was counted ten times or more. For the CDR3, the DNA is TGTGCCAGCAGTGTCCCCACCTCATGGTCAACTGAAGCTTTCTTT. It yields the protein CASSVPTSWSTEAFF. V gene TRBV2 combines with J gene TRBJ1-1; no clear D. The CDR3 sequence is 15 residues long. Germline lookup yields CDR1 SNHLY and CDR2 FYNNEI. V was clipped by 4 bases and J by 5 bases, with 17 bases between them. Using reference TRBV2 and TRBJ1-1 for the parts outside the CDR3, the full variable domain is EPEVTQTPSHQVTQMGQEVILRCVPISNHLYFYWYRQILGQKVEFLVSFYNNEISEKSEIFDDQFSVERPDGSNFTLKIRSTKLEDSAMYFCASSVPTSWSTEAFFGQGTRLTVV.

This chain joins TRBV7-3 and TRBJ2-1, with D possibly matching TRBD2 (6 bases). Looked up from germline, CDR1 is SGHTA and CDR2 is FQGTGA. With 3 bases removed from V and 5 bases from J, the gap between germline ends came to 11 bases. The CDR3 length is 14 residues. CDR3 protein: CASSFGGSDNEQFF. DNA of the CDR3: TGTGCCAGCAGCTTTGGAGGGAGTGACAATGAGCAGTTCTTC. The variable domain in full, with the rest retrieved from reference TRBV7-3 and TRBJ2-1, is GAGVSQTPSNKVTEKGKYVELRCDPISGHTALYWYRQSLGQGPEFLIYFQGTGAADDSGLPNDRFFAVRPEGSVSTLKIQRTERGDSAVYLCASSFGGSDNEQFFGPGTRLTVL.

This clonotype has a count of ten or more. The gene calls are TRBV30 and TRBJ2-7, with a weak D call TRBD2 (6 bases). This CDR3 spans 15 amino acids. CDR1 GTSNPN and CDR2 SVGIG come from the germline V gene (reference sequence). The V and J ends lost 0 bases and 5 bases respectively, with 17 bases between them. CDR3 amino acids: CAWSVGLRGMDEQYF. The CDR3 nucleotides read TGTGCCTGGAGTGTGGGACTCCGGGGCATGGACGAGCAGTACTTC. The whole variable domain, filled in from reference TRBV30 and TRBJ2-7, reads SQTIHQWPATLVQPVGSPLSLECTVEGTSNPNLYWYRQAAGRGLQLLFYSVGIGQISSEVPQNLSASRPQDRQFILSSKKLLLSDSGFYLCAWSVGLRGMDEQYFGPGTRLTVT.

The table lists this clonotype with many counts. The J gene is TRBJ2-7, the V gene TRBV7-9; D remains ambiguous. Germline V gene data show CDR1 as SEHNR and CDR2 as FQNEAQ (reference sequence). V was pared by 8 bases and J by 3 bases, with 8 bases between. The CDR3 runs to 11 residues. The CDR3: CASGRGYEQYF. The CDR3 bases are TGTGCCAGCGGGCGCGGCTACGAGCAGTACTTC.

This clonotype has more than one count but fewer than ten. The genes are TRBV5-1 and TRBJ1-2; D gene uncertain. This CDR3 is 16 amino acids long. The germline V gene encodes CDR1 SGHRS and CDR2 YFSETQ. Trimming took 1 base from V and 1 from J, leaving 14 bases between them. The CDR3 loop is CASSLIQPRNNYGYTF. The CDR3 DNA sequence: TGCGCCAGCAGCTTGATCCAGCCCCGAAATAACTATGGCTACACCTTC. Complete variable domain (other parts from reference TRBV5-1 and TRBJ1-2): KAGVTQTPRYLIKTRGQQVTLSCSPISGHRSVSWYQQTPGQGLQFLFEYFSETQRNKGNFPGRFSGRQFSNSRSEMNVSTLELGDSALYLCASSLIQPRNNYGYTFGSGTRLTVV.

This clonotype was found many times. The CDR3 spells CASSRNRGNQPQHF. In nucleotides, the CDR3 is TGTGCCAGCAGCAGAAATAGGGGCAATCAGCCCCAGCATTTT. The chain has TRBV27 and TRBJ1-5; no clear D. Trimming took 6 bases from V and 2 from J, leaving 11 bases between them. The CDR3 length is 14 residues. Germline assignment: CDR1 MNHEY and CDR2 SMNVEV (reference sequence).

This clonotype has at least ten counts. The J gene is TRBJ2-2, the V gene TRBV2; tentative D call: TRBD2 (5 bases). The CDR3 contains 18 residues. Germline loops: CDR1 SNHLY, CDR2 FYNNEI. Trimming stripped 2 bases from V and 0 bases from J, with 16 bases between. CDR3 sequence: CASSEPSVANANTGELFF. CDR3 in DNA: TGTGCCAGCAGTGAACCTTCGGTAGCGAATGCGAACACCGGGGAGCTGTTTTTT.

This clonotype showed up many times. The J gene is TRBJ2-5, the V gene TRBV6-2 or TRBV6-3; 8 bases align to TRBD1. This CDR3 is 15 amino acids long. Germline V lookup: CDR1 MNHEY, CDR2 SVGEGT. V trimming: 5 bases; J trimming: 6 bases; junction bases outside the gene matches: 11. For the CDR3, the DNA is TGTGCCAGCAGTCTCACCCCGGACAGGGCGAAGACCCAGTACTTC. Translated, it gives CASSLTPDRAKTQYF.

CDR3 amino acids: CASNTLSGSSYNEQFF. Written as DNA, the CDR3 is TGTGCCAGCAACACTCTGTCAGGGTCTTCCTACAATGAGCAGTTCTTC. The chain uses TRBV27 and TRBJ2-1; D might be TRBD1 (5 bases). V was pared by 7 bases and J by 1 base, with 17 bases between. Germline-derived CDR1 and CDR2 are MNHEY and SMNVEV (reference sequence). This CDR3 has 16 residues.